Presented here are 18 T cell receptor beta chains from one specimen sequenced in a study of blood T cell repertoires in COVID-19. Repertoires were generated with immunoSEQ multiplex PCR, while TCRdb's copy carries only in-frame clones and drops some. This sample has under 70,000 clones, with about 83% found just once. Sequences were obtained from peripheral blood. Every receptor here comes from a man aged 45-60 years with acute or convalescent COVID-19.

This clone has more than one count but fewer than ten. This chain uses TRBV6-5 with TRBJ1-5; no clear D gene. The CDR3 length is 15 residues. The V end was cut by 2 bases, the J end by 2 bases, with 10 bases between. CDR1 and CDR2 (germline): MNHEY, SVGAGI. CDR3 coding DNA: TGTGCCAGCAGTTACGACGGGGTGGGCAATCAGCCCCAGCATTTT. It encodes CASSYDGVGNQPQHF.

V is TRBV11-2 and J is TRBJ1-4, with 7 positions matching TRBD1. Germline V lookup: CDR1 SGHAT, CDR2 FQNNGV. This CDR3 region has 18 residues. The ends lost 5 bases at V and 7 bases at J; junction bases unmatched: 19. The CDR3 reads CASSLTGAGGQRGEKLFF. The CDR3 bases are TGTGCCAGCAGCCTTACTGGGGCGGGGGGACAGCGAGGTGAAAAACTGTTTTTT.

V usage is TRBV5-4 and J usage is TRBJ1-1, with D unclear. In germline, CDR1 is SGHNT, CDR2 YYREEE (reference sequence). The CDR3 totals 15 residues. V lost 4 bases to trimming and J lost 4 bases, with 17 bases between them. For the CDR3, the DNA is TGTGCCAGCAGCCCTCTCATTTCCCCGAGCACTGAAGCTTTCTTT. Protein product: CASSPLISPSTEAFF.

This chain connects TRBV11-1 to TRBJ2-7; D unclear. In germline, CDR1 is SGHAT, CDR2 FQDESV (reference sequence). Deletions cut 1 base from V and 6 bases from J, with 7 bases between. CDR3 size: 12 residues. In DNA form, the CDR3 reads TGTGCCAGCAGCTTAGTCTTTTCCGAGCAGTACTTC. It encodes CASSLVFSEQYF. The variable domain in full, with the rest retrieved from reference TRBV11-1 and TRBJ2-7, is EAEVAQSPRYKITEKSQAVAFWCDPISGHATLYWYRQILGQGPELLVQFQDESVVDDSQLPKDRFSAERLKGVDSTLKIQPAELGDSAMYLCASSLVFSEQYFGPGTRLTVT.

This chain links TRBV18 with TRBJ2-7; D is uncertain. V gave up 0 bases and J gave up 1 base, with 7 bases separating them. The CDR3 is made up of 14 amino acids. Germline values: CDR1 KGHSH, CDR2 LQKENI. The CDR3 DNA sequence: TGTGCCAGCTCACCACCGGCCGGGTCCTACGAGCAGTACTTC. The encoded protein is CASSPPAGSYEQYF.

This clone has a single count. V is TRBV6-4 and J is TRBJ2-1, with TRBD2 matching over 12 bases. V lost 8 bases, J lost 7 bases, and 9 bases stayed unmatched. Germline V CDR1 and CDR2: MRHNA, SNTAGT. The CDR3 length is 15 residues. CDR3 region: CASSPGLAGINEQFF. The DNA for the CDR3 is TGTGCCAGCTCCCCGGGACTAGCGGGTATAAATGAGCAGTTCTTC.

The CDR3 region is CASSAGQVNREAFF. The CDR3 region has the DNA TGCGCCAGCAGCGCGGGACAGGTGAACAGGGAAGCTTTCTTT. V gene TRBV5-1 combines with J gene TRBJ1-1; 8 nucleotides line up with TRBD1. Per germline, CDR1 SGHRS and CDR2 YFSETQ. The CDR3 extends over 14 amino acids. V shed 4 bases, J shed 8 bases, and the junction held 10 bases outside the gene matches.

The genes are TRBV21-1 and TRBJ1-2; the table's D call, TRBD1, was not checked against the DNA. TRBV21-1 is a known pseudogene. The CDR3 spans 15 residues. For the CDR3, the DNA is TGTGCCAGCAGCAAAGTAACAGGGAGTGATTCCTCCTACACCTTC. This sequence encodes CASSKVTGSDSSYTF.

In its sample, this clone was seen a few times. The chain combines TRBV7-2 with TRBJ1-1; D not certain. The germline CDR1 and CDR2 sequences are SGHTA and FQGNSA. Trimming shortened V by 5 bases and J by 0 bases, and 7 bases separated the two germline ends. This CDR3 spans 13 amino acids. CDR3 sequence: CASSPHMNTEAFF. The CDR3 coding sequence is TGTGCCAGCAGCCCTCACATGAACACTGAAGCTTTCTTT.

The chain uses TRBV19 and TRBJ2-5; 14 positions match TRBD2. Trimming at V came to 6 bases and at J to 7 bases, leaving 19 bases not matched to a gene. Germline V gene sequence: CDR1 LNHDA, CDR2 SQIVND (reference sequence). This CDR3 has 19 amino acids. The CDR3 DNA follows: TGTGCCAGTAGAGACCCCCGGGATCGGACTAGCGGGGGGCCAGGGACCCAGTACTTC. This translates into CASRDPRDRTSGGPGTQYF.

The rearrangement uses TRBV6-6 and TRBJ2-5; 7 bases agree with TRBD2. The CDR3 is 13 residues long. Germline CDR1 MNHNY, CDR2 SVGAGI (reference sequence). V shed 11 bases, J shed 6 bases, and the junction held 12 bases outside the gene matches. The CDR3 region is CALGGDEQKTQYF. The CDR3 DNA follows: TGTGCCCTTGGGGGGGATGAGCAAAAGACCCAGTACTTC.

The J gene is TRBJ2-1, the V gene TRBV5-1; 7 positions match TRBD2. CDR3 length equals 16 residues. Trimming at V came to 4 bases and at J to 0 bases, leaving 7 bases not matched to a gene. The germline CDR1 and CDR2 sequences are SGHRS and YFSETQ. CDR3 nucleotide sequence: TGCGCCAGCAGCCCCGGGGGAGGGAGCTCCTACAATGAGCAGTTCTTC. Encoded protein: CASSPGGGSSYNEQFF.

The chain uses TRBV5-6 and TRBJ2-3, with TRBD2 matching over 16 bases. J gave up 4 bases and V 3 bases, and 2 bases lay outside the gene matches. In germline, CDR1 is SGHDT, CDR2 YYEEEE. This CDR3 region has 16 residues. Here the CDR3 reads CASSWGLAGGADTQYF. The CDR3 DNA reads TGTGCCAGCAGCTGGGGACTAGCGGGGGGGGCAGATACGCAGTATTTT.

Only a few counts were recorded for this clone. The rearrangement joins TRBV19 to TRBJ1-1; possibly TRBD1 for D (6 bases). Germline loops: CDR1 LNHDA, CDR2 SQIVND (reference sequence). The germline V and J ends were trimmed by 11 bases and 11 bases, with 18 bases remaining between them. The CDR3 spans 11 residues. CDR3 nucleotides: TGTGCCTCCGTGACAGGCTTTAAGGCTTTCTTT. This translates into CASVTGFKAFF.

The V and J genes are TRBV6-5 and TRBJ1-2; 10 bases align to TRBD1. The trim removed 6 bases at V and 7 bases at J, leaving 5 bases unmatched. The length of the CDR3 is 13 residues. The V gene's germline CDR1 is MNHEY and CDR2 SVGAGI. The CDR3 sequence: CASRGQGMGGYTF. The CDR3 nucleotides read TGTGCCAGCAGGGGACAGGGGATGGGTGGCTACACCTTC.

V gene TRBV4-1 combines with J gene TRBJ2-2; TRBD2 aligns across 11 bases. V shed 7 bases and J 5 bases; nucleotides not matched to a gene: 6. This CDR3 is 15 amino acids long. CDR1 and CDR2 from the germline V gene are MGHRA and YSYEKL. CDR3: CASTLAGGRTGELFF. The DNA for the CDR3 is TGCGCCAGCACCTTAGCGGGGGGGCGAACCGGGGAGCTGTTTTTT.

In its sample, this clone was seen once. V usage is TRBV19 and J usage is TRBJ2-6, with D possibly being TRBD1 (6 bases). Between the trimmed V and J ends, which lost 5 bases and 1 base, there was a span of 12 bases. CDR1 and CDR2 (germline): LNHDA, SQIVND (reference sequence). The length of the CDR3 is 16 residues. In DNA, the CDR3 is TGTGCCAGTAGTGCACAGGGTCTGTCTGGGGCCAACGTCCTGACTTTC. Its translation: CASSAQGLSGANVLTF.

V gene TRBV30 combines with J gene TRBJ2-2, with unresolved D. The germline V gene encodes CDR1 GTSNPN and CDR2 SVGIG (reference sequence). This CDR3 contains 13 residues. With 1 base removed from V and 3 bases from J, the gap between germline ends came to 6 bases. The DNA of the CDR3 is TGTGCCTGGAGTGCTCAGGACACCGGGGAGCTGTTTTTT. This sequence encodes CAWSAQDTGELFF. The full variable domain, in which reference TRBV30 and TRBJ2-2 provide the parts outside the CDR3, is SQTIHQWPATLVQPVGSPLSLECTVEGTSNPNLYWYRQAAGRGLQLLFYSVGIGQISSEVPQNLSASRPQDRQFILSSKKLLLSDSGFYLCAWSAQDTGELFFGEGSRLTVL.